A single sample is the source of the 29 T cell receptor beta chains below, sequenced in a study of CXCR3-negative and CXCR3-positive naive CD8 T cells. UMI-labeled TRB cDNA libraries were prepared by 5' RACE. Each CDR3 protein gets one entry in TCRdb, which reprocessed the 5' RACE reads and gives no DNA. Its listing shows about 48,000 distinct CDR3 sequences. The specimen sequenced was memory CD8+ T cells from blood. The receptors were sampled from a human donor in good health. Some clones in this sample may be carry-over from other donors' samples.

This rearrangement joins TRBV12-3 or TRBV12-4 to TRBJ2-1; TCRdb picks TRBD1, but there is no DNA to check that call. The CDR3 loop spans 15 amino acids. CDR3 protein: CASSLGPGGGYEQFF.

CDR3 loop: CSVEGRLADNNEQFF. This chain uses TRBV29-1 with TRBJ2-1; absent DNA, TCRdb's TRBD2 call cannot be checked. This CDR3 is built from 15 residues. Germline CDR1 and CDR2: SQVTM and ANQGSEA.

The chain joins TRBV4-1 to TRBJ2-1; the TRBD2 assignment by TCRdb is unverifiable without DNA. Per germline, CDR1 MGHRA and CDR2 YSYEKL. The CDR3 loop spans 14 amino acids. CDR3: CASSQDVGHNEQFF.

CDR3 loop: CSASPPRGTYNEQFF. The gene calls are TRBV20-1 and TRBJ2-1; there is no DNA to check the TCRdb D call of TRBD1. The CDR3 loop spans 15 amino acids. Germline V CDR1 and CDR2: DFQATT, SNEGSKA (reference sequence).

This chain's CDR3 is CASRLQELSNQPQHF. The chain joins TRBV6-5 to TRBJ1-5; TCRdb selects TRBD1, and the lack of DNA leaves this call unchecked. The CDR3 loop spans 15 amino acids. The germline V gene has CDR1 MNHEY and CDR2 SVGAGI.

CDR3 region: CASSLDRPNYNEQFF. The gene calls are TRBV5-5 and TRBJ2-1. Germline V gives CDR1 SGHKS, CDR2 YYEKEE (reference sequence). CDR3 size: 15 residues. Based on the CDR3 plus reference TRBV5-5 and TRBJ2-1, the full variable domain is DAGVTQSPTHLIKTRGQQVTLRCSPISGHKSVSWYQQVLGQGPQFIFQYYEKEERGRGNFPDRFSARQFPNYSSELNVNALLLGDSALYLCASSLDRPNYNEQFFGPGTRLTVL.

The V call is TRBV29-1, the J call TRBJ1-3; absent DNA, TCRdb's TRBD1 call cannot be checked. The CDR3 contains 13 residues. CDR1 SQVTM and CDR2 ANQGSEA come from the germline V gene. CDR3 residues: CSFEGDSGNTIYF.

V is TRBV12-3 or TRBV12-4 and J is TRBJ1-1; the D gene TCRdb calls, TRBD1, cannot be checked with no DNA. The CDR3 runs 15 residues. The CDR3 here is CASRMDRDWGTEAFF.

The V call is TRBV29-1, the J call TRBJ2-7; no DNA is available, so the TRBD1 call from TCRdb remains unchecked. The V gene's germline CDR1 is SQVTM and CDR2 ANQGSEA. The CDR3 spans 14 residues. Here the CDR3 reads CSVDGVTGKDEQYF.

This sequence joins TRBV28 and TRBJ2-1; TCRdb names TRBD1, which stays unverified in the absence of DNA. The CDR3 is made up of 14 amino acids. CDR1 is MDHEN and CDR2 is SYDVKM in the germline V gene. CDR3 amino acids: CASSFLGGNNEQFF.

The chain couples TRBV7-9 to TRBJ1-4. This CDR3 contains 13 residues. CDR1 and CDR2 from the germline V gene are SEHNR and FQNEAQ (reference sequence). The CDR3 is CASSDSLGEKLFF.

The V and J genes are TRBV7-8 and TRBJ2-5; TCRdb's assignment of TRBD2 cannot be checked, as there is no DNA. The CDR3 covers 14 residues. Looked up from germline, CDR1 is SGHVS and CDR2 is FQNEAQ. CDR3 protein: CASSRPLGRETQYF.

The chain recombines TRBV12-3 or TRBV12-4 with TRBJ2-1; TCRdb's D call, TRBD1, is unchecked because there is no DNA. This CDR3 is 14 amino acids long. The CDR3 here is CASDRGGFNNEQFF.

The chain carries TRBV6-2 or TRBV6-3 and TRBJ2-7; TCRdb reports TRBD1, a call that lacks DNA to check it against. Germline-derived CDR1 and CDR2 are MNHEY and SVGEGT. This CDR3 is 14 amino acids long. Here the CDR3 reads CASSSAGIGYEQYF.

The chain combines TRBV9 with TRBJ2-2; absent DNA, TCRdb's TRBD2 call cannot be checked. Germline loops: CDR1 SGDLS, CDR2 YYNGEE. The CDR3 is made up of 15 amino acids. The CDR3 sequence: CASSPGLAVGWELFF.

The chain's CDR3 is CASSQGPTVVYEQYF. This rearrangement joins TRBV4-1 to TRBJ2-7; TCRdb gives TRBD1 as the D gene, but with no DNA this cannot be confirmed. CDR1 is MGHRA and CDR2 is YSYEKL in the germline V gene. This CDR3 has 15 amino acids.

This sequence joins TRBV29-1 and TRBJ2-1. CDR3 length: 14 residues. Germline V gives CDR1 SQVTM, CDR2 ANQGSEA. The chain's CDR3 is CSVEVIGPYNEQFF.

The CDR3 protein is CASSWIGGVLEQYF. The J gene is TRBJ2-7, the V gene TRBV28; the D call of TRBD2 rests on TCRdb alone, since no DNA is present to check it. Germline assignment: CDR1 MDHEN and CDR2 SYDVKM. The CDR3 covers 14 residues.

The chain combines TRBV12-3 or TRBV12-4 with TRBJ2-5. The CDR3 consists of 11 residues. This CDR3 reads CASSSQETQYF.

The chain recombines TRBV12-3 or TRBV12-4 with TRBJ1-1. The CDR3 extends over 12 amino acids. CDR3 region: CASSLVNTEAFF.

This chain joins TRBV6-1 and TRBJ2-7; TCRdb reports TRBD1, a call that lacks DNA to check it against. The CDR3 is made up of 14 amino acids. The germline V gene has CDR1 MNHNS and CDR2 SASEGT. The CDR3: CASSIYDRTYEQYF.

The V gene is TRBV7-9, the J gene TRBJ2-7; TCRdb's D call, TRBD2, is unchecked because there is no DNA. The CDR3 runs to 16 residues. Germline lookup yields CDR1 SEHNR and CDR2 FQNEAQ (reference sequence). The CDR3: CASSQLIIAGAYEQYF.

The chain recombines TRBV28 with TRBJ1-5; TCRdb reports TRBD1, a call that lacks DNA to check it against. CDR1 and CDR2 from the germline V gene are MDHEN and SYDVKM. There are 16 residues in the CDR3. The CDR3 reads CASSPGTYVSNQPQHF.

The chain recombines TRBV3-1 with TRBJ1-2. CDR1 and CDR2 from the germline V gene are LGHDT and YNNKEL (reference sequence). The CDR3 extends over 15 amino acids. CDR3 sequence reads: CASSQDWSEGSGYTF.

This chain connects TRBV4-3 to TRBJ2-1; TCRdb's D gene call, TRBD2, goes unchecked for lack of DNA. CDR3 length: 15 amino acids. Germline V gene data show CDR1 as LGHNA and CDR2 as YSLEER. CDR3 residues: CASSQRLAGDNEQFF.

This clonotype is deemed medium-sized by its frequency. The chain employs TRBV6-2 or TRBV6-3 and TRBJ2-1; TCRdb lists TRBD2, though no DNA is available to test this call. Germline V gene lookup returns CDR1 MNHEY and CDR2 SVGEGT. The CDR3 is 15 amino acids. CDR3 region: CASSYRASGGNEQFF.

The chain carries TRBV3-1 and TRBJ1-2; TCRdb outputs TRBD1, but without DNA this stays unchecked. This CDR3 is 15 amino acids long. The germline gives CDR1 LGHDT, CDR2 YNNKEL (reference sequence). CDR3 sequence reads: CASSHAGTPDRGYTF.

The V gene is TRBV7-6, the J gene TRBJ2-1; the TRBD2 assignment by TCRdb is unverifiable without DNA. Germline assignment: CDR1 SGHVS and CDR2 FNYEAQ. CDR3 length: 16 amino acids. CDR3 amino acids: CASSEGPNRAFSEQFF.

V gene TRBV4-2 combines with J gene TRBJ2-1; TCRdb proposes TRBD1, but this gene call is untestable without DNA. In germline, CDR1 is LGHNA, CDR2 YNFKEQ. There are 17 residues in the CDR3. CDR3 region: CASSQDSGTGGLDEQFF.